This TCR beta chain is drawn from a study of cytotoxic CD8 clonotypes in ibrutinib-treated CLL. General observations from the study: An increase in clonality occurred at ibrutinib response, followed by a return toward baseline at progression.

The CDR3 is made up of 14 amino acids. Deletions cut 1 base from V and 1 base from J, with 8 bases between. Germline assignment: CDR1 MDHEN and CDR2 SYDVKM. Produced via immunoSEQ multiplex PCR; TCRdb's table is partial and in-frame only. The sample has roughly 250,000 clones, roughly 70% seen once; the top ten hold less than 20%. With regard to this clone: The antigen is unknown.

Sequences were derived from PBMCs, sampled after 24 months of ibrutinib treatment. This rearrangement joins TRBV28 to TRBJ2-7, with TRBD1 as a possible D gene (5 bases). The source of this sequence is a human donor with chronic lymphocytic leukemia. CDR3 DNA: TGTGCCAGCAGTTTATTCCAGGGTTCCTACGAGCAGTACTTC. Its translation is CASSLFQGSYEQYF.